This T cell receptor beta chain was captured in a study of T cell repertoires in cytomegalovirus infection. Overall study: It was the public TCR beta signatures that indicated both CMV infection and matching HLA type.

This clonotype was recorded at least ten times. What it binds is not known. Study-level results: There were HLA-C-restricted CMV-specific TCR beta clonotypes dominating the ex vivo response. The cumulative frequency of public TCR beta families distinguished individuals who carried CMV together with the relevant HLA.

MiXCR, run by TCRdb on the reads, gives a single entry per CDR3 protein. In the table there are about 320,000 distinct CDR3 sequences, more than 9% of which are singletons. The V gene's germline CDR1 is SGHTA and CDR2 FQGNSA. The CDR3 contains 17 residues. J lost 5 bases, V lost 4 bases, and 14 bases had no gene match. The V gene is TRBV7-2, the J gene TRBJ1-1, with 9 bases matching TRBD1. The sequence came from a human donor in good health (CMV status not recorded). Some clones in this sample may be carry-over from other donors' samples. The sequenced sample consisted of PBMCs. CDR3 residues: CASSWGPGQGKGTEAFF. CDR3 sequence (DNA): TGTGCCAGCAGCTGGGGACCGGGACAGGGAAAGGGGACTGAAGCTTTCTTT. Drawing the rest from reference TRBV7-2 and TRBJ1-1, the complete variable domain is GAGVSQSPSNKVTEKGKDVELRCDPISGHTALYWYRQSLGQGLEFLIYFQGNSAPDKSGLPSDRFSAERTGGSVSTLTIQRTQQEDSAVYLCASSWGPGQGKGTEAFFGQGTRLTVV.